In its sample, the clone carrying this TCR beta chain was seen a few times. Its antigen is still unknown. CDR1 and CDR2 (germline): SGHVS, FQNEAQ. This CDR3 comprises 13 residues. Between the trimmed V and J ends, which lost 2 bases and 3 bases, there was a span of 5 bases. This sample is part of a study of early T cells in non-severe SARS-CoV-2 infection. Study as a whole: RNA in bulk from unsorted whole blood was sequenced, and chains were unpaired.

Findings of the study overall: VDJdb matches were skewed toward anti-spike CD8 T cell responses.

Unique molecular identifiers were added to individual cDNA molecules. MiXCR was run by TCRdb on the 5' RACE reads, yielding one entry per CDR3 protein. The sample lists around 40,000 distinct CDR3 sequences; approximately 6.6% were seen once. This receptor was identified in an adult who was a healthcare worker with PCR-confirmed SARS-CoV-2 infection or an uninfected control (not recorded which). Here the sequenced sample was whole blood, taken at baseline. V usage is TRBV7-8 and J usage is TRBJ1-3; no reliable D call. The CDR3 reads CASSLSRGNTIYF. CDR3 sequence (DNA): TGTGCCAGCAGCTTATCTCGTGGAAACACCATATATTTT.